Below are 32 T cell receptor beta chains sequenced from a single sample in a study of blood T cell repertoires in COVID-19. Using immunoSEQ multiplex PCR, the repertoire was profiled, and TCRdb retains in-frame clones only, with some absent. The table shows 240,000 or so clones, with approximately 87% occurring only once. Source material: peripheral blood. Receptors originate from a man between 60 and 75 years old with acute or convalescent COVID-19.

The chain uses TRBV7-3 and TRBJ1-4; possibly TRBD1 for D (6 bases). The CDR3 consists of 15 residues. Between the trimmed V and J ends, which lost 5 bases and 8 bases, there was a span of 18 bases. Per the germline V gene, CDR1 is SGHTA and CDR2 is FQGTGA. CDR3 sequence reads: CASSPRGGAKEKLFF. CDR3 coding DNA: TGTGCCAGCAGCCCACGCGGGGGGGCGAAGGAAAAACTGTTTTTT.

The chain combines TRBV18 with TRBJ2-2; the match to TRBD1 covers 8 bases. Germline V gene lookup returns CDR1 KGHSH and CDR2 LQKENI. J lost 6 bases, V lost 4 bases, and 7 bases had no gene match. The CDR3 is 15 amino acids. The CDR3 loop is CASSLSTGAPGELFF. In nucleotides, the CDR3 is TGTGCCAGCTCACTGTCGACAGGGGCCCCCGGGGAGCTGTTTTTT. The full variable domain, its missing parts supplied by reference TRBV18 and TRBJ2-2, is NAGVMQNPRHLVRRRGQEARLRCSPMKGHSHVYWYRQLPEEGLKFMVYLQKENIIDESGMPKERFSAEFPKEGPSILRIQQVVRGDSAAYFCASSLSTGAPGELFFGEGSRLTVL.

The chain links TRBV12-5 to TRBJ2-1; TRBD1 might be the D (6 bases). Germline V gene data show CDR1 as LGHNT and CDR2 as FRNRAP. The V and J ends lost 6 bases and 7 bases respectively, with 16 bases between them. The CDR3 has 14 amino acids. CDR3 loop: CASGKVAGENEQFF. For the CDR3, the DNA is TGTGCTAGTGGCAAAGTAGCAGGGGAGAATGAGCAGTTCTTC.

This clone was recorded only once. The chain couples TRBV9 to TRBJ1-1; D call uncertain. Trimming cost V 3 bases and J 2 bases, with 8 bases left between them. CDR1 and CDR2 (germline): SGDLS, YYNGEE. This CDR3 comprises 13 residues. The CDR3 spells CASSATVNTEAFF. Written as DNA, the CDR3 is TGTGCCAGCAGCGCTACAGTTAACACTGAAGCTTTCTTT. The full variable domain, in which reference TRBV9 and TRBJ1-1 provide the parts outside the CDR3, is DSGVTQTPKHLITATGQRVTLRCSPRSGDLSVYWYQQSLDQGLQFLIQYYNGEERAKGNILERFSAQQFPDLHSELNLSSLELGDSALYFCASSATVNTEAFFGQGTRLTVV.

The rearrangement joins TRBV11-3 to TRBJ1-6; 7 bases agree with TRBD1. The germline V gene has CDR1 SGHNT and CDR2 YENEEA. The J segment lost 9 bases and the V segment lost 5 bases, leaving 7 bases of the junction unmatched. The CDR3 covers 14 residues. For the CDR3, the DNA is TGTGCCAGCAGCCGGGACAGTAATTTTTCACCCCTCCACTTT. This translates into CASSRDSNFSPLHF. Filled out from reference TRBV11-3 and TRBJ1-6, the complete variable domain reads EAGVVQSPRYKIIEKKQPVAFWCNPISGHNTLYWYLQNLGQGPELLIRYENEEAVDDSQLPKDRFSAERLKGVDSTLKIQPAELGDSAVYLCASSRDSNFSPLHFGNGTRLTVT.

This clone was observed once. CDR3 protein: CATSEGTTGELFF. CDR3 DNA sequence: TGTGCCACTTCGGAGGGCACCACCGGGGAGCTGTTTTTT. This chain joins TRBV19 and TRBJ2-2, with D tentatively TRBD2 (6 bases). Germline loops: CDR1 LNHDA, CDR2 SQIVND (reference sequence). This CDR3 is built from 13 residues. The V gene lost 10 bases and the J gene lost 4 bases, with 13 bases spanning the gap.

V and J are TRBV6-5 and TRBJ2-1; D is undetermined. The ends were cut back, 0 bases at V and 7 bases at J, with 7 bases in the middle. Germline CDR1 is MNHEY and CDR2 is SVGAGI. This CDR3 has 13 residues. CDR3 residues: CASSYSFLNEQFF. The CDR3, as DNA: TGTGCCAGCAGTTACTCGTTCCTGAATGAGCAGTTCTTC.

V and J are TRBV6-5 and TRBJ2-3, with 10 bases lining up with TRBD2. The CDR3 is 15 amino acids. Per germline, CDR1 MNHEY and CDR2 SVGAGI. V lost 6 bases, J lost 0 bases, and 3 bases stayed unmatched. CDR3 DNA sequence: TGTGCCAGCAGCATGACTAGCGGGAGCACAGATACGCAGTATTTT. It encodes CASSMTSGSTDTQYF.

The chain joins TRBV30 to TRBJ1-6; TRBD1 is a possible D gene (6 bases). In germline, CDR1 is GTSNPN, CDR2 SVGIG (reference sequence). CDR3 size: 19 residues. Between the trimmed V and J ends, which lost 2 bases and 10 bases, there was a span of 30 bases. CDR3 region: CAWSREGMSRGTGNSPLHF. CDR3 bases: TGTGCCTGGAGTCGGGAGGGGATGTCGCGGGGCACAGGGAACTCACCCCTCCACTTT.

The chain has TRBV5-1 and TRBJ2-3; D gene uncertain. Germline V gene data show CDR1 as SGHRS and CDR2 as YFSETQ. CDR3 length: 12 amino acids. V lost 3 bases and J 4 bases, leaving 6 bases between the germline ends. DNA of the CDR3: TGCGCCAGCAGCTCCGTCCCAGATACGCAGTATTTT. This codes for CASSSVPDTQYF. Full variable domain (remainder filled in from reference TRBV5-1 and TRBJ2-3): KAGVTQTPRYLIKTRGQQVTLSCSPISGHRSVSWYQQTPGQGLQFLFEYFSETQRNKGNFPGRFSGRQFSNSRSEMNVSTLELGDSALYLCASSSVPDTQYFGPGTRLTVL.

This clone turned up a few times. The rearrangement links TRBV12-3 or TRBV12-4 to TRBJ1-2, with a possible D match to TRBD1 (5 bases). The CDR3 runs 13 residues. Trimming shortened V by 8 bases and J by 4 bases, and 14 bases separated the two germline ends. The CDR3, as DNA: TGTGCCAGCGGGGCCTCCCGATTCTATGGCTACACCTTC. Protein: CASGASRFYGYTF.

There are a few counts of this clone. The CDR3, as DNA: TGTGCTAGTGGTTCACATTCCGGGACTGGGGAGGGAAACACCATATATTTT. Residues: CASGSHSGTGEGNTIYF. This chain uses TRBV12-5 with TRBJ1-3; tentative D call: TRBD1 (5 bases). Looked up from germline, CDR1 is LGHNT and CDR2 is FRNRAP. V shed 4 bases and J shed 4 bases, with 20 bases lying between them. The CDR3 runs to 17 residues.

The rearrangement links TRBV19 to TRBJ2-7; 7 nucleotides match TRBD1. The CDR3 extends over 13 amino acids. With 4 bases clipped from V and 7 bases from J, the junction kept 7 bases outside the gene matches. The germline CDR1 and CDR2 sequences are LNHDA and SQIVND (reference sequence). The DNA for the CDR3 is TGTGCCAGTAGTAGCGACAGGGTGGGGGAGCAGTACTTC. Residues: CASSSDRVGEQYF.

This chain uses TRBV6-6 with TRBJ2-7; 10 positions match TRBD2. The ends lost 7 bases at V and 3 bases at J; junction bases unmatched: 12. The CDR3 spans 16 residues. Germline V lookup: CDR1 MNHNY, CDR2 SVGAGI (reference sequence). The CDR3 reads CASTIVPSGRIYEQYF. CDR3 bases: TGTGCCAGCACCATCGTTCCTAGCGGGAGAATCTACGAGCAGTACTTC.

This clone occurred a few times. The chain combines TRBV2 with TRBJ1-5; D remains ambiguous. This CDR3 is 15 amino acids long. CDR1 is SNHLY, CDR2 FYNNEI, per germline. V lost 1 base and J lost 4, with 11 bases in between. The CDR3 nucleotides are TGTGCCAGCAGTGAAGGAGGGCAGACAAATCAGCCCCAGCATTTT. Its translation is CASSEGGQTNQPQHF.

This clone appeared a single time. The chain is built from TRBV11-1 and TRBJ1-1; the match to TRBD1 covers 7 bases. Germline CDR1 is SGHAT and CDR2 is FQDESV (reference sequence). The CDR3 length is 14 residues. Trimming cost V 4 bases and J 1 base; bases outside gene matches: 3. The CDR3 sequence: CASSYGTANTEAFF. CDR3 sequence (DNA): TGTGCCAGCAGCTACGGGACAGCGAACACTGAAGCTTTCTTT.

The chain couples TRBV7-2 to TRBJ2-7; a weak D match, TRBD1 (6 bases). Germline values: CDR1 SGHTA, CDR2 FQGNSA. The CDR3 is 15 amino acids. V was shortened by 2 bases and J by 1 base, with 12 bases between the two germline ends. CDR3 nucleotides: TGTGCCAGCAGCTTAAGGGGGTGGCCGTCCTACGAGCAGTACTTC. It codes for CASSLRGWPSYEQYF. Drawing the rest from reference TRBV7-2 and TRBJ2-7, the complete variable domain is GAGVSQSPSNKVTEKGKDVELRCDPISGHTALYWYRQSLGQGLEFLIYFQGNSAPDKSGLPSDRFSAERTGGSVSTLTIQRTQQEDSAVYLCASSLRGWPSYEQYFGPGTRLTVT.

This chain joins TRBV7-2 and TRBJ2-2; unclear D gene. The ends were cut back, 5 bases at V and 5 bases at J, with 9 bases in the middle. Germline V gene lookup returns CDR1 SGHTA and CDR2 FQGNSA. CDR3 length: 13 residues. The DNA of the CDR3 is TGTGCCAGCAGCCCACAGACAACCGGGGAGCTGTTTTTT. It is translated as CASSPQTTGELFF.

The chain uses TRBV10-3 and TRBJ2-3; 11 positions agree with TRBD1. Unmatched junction bases numbered 3, after V lost 8 bases and J lost 2 bases. CDR1 is ENHRY, CDR2 SYGVKD, per germline. This CDR3 comprises 14 residues. The CDR3 region is CAIGGQGATDTQYF. CDR3 sequence (DNA): TGTGCCATCGGAGGACAGGGGGCCACAGATACGCAGTATTTT.

This clone has more than one count but fewer than ten. The chain couples TRBV5-4 to TRBJ1-6, with D hard to call. Germline V gene lookup returns CDR1 SGHNT and CDR2 YYREEE (reference sequence). Trimming took 0 bases from V and 13 from J, leaving 8 bases between them. This CDR3 contains 12 residues. CDR3 loop: CASSLAVSPLHF. In nucleotides, the CDR3 is TGTGCCAGCAGCTTGGCTGTCTCGCCCCTCCACTTT.

Written as DNA, the CDR3 is TGTGCCAGCAGTCCCCGAGGGGGGGTGGACTCTGGAAACACCATATATTTT. Its translation: CASSPRGGVDSGNTIYF. This chain links TRBV6-6 with TRBJ1-3; tentatively, D is TRBD1 (6 bases). The CDR3 length is 17 residues. With 5 bases removed from V and 0 bases from J, the gap between germline ends came to 17 bases. The germline V gene encodes CDR1 MNHNY and CDR2 SVGAGI (reference sequence).

The CDR3 is CASSERQGLNQPQHF. In nucleotides, the CDR3 is TGTGCCAGCAGTGAAAGACAGGGGCTCAATCAGCCCCAGCATTTT. V gene TRBV2 combines with J gene TRBJ1-5, with 8 bases that match TRBD1. The CDR3 covers 15 residues. Trimming cost V 2 bases and J 3 bases; bases outside gene matches: 3. Germline CDR1 reads SNHLY; CDR2 reads FYNNEI.

The chain joins TRBV14 to TRBJ1-3; no firm D call. V was shortened by 3 bases and J by 8 bases, with 11 bases between the two germline ends. This CDR3 region has 13 residues. The germline gives CDR1 SGHDN, CDR2 FVKESK. CDR3 region: CASSHYSLDTIYF. As DNA, the CDR3 is TGTGCCAGCAGCCATTACAGTCTGGACACCATATATTTT. The variable domain in full, with the rest retrieved from reference TRBV14 and TRBJ1-3, is EAGVTQFPSHSVIEKGQTVTLRCDPISGHDNLYWYRRVMGKEIKFLLHFVKESKQDESGMPNNRFLAERTGGTYSTLKVQPAELEDSGVYFCASSHYSLDTIYFGEGSWLTVV.

This chain uses TRBV5-1 with TRBJ1-1; D gene ambiguous. CDR1 SGHRS and CDR2 YFSETQ come from the germline V gene. V lost 0 bases to trimming and J lost 0 bases, with 6 bases between them. The CDR3 consists of 14 residues. The CDR3 loop reads CASSLAQVNTEAFF. DNA for the CDR3: TGCGCCAGCAGCTTGGCACAAGTGAACACTGAAGCTTTCTTT. Together with reference TRBV5-1 and TRBJ1-1, the CDR3 gives the full variable domain: KAGVTQTPRYLIKTRGQQVTLSCSPISGHRSVSWYQQTPGQGLQFLFEYFSETQRNKGNFPGRFSGRQFSNSRSEMNVSTLELGDSALYLCASSLAQVNTEAFFGQGTRLTVV.

The genes are TRBV15 and TRBJ2-1; D is perhaps TRBD2 (6 bases). The CDR3 covers 16 residues. CDR1 is LNHNV and CDR2 is YYDKDF in the germline V gene (reference sequence). V lost 6 bases and J lost 0, with 15 bases in between. The CDR3 DNA reads TGTGCCACCAGGGTGGGTAGGGGAGGCTCCTACAATGAGCAGTTCTTC. Translating it yields CATRVGRGGSYNEQFF.

This chain uses TRBV11-1 with TRBJ2-2; the match to TRBD2 covers 12 bases. Unmatched junction bases numbered 2, after V lost 3 bases and J lost 3 bases. The germline V gene encodes CDR1 SGHAT and CDR2 FQDESV (reference sequence). The length of the CDR3 is 16 residues. The CDR3 sequence is CASSFLAGGHTGELFF. As DNA, the CDR3 is TGTGCCAGCAGCTTTCTAGCGGGAGGGCACACCGGGGAGCTGTTTTTT.

The chain is built from TRBV4-3 and TRBJ2-7; TRBD1 is a possible D gene (6 bases). Trimming pared 2 bases from V and 3 bases from J, leaving 17 bases between. In germline, CDR1 is LGHNA, CDR2 YSLEER. The CDR3 is 16 amino acids. CDR3 coding DNA: TGCGCCAGCAGCCAACTTGAGGGGGAGCCCTTCTACGAGCAGTACTTC. It is translated as CASSQLEGEPFYEQYF.

This chain joins TRBV29-1 and TRBJ2-7; D is undetermined. This CDR3 comprises 12 residues. Trimming cost V 4 bases and J 1 base, with 8 bases left between them. Germline V lookup: CDR1 SQVTM, CDR2 ANQGSEA. CDR3 sequence (DNA): TGCAGCGTTGGAGGTCAGTCCTACGAGCAGTACTTC. It is translated as CSVGGQSYEQYF.

The rearrangement links TRBV5-1 to TRBJ2-1; 7 nucleotides agree with TRBD2. The CDR3 runs 14 residues. The trim removed 4 bases at V and 4 bases at J, leaving 5 bases unmatched. The germline V gene encodes CDR1 SGHRS and CDR2 YFSETQ. The CDR3 DNA sequence: TGCGCCAGCAGCCCTGCTAGCGGTTACAATGAGCAGTTCTTC. This encodes CASSPASGYNEQFF.

The rearrangement links TRBV6-2 or TRBV6-3 to TRBJ2-2; D is perhaps TRBD2 (6 bases). Trimming pared 2 bases from V and 3 bases from J, leaving 19 bases between. This CDR3 is built from 18 residues. CDR1 and CDR2 from the germline V gene are MNHEY and SVGEGT. Written as DNA, the CDR3 is TGTGCCAGCAGTTACGGTTGGGCGGGACTCTCCGACACCGGGGAGCTGTTTTTT. The encoded protein is CASSYGWAGLSDTGELFF.

This chain joins TRBV12-3 or TRBV12-4 and TRBJ1-5; 8 bases line up with TRBD1. The junction had 3 bases not matched to a gene; V was cut back by 6 bases and J by 5 bases. The CDR3 extends over 13 amino acids. The CDR3, as DNA: TGTGCCAGCAGGCAGACAGGGGATCAGCCCCAGCATTTT. Translated, it gives CASRQTGDQPQHF.

This chain uses TRBV5-1 with TRBJ1-4; D ambiguous. The CDR3 is 14 residues long. V lost 5 bases, J lost 1 base, and 9 bases lay in between. CDR1 and CDR2 (germline): SGHRS, YFSETQ. The DNA of the CDR3 is TGCGCCAGCAGGCCGGAGGGAACTAATGAAAAACTGTTTTTT. Encoded protein: CASRPEGTNEKLFF.